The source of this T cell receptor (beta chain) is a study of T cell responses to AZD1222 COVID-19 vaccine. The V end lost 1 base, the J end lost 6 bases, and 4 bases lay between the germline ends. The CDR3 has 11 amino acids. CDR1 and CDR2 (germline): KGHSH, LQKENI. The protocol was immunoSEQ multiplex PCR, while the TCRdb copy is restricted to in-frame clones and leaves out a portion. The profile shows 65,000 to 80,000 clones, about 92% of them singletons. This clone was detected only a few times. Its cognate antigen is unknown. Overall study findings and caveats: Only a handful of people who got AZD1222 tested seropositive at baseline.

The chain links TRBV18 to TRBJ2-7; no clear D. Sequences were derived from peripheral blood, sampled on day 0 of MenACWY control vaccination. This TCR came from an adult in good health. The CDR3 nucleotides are TGTGCCAGCTCACCACAAGTCGAGCAGTACTTC. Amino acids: CASSPQVEQYF.